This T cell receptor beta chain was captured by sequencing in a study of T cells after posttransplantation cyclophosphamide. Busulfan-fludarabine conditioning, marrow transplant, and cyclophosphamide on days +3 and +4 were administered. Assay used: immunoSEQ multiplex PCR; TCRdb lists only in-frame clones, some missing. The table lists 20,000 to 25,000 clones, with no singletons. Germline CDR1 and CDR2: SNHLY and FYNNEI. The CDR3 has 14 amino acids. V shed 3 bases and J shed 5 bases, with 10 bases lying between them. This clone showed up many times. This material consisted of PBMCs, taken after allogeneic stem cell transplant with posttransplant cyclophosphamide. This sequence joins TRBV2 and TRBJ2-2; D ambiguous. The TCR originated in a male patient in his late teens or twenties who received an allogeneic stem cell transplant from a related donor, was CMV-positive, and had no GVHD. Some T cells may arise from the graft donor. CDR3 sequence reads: CASSDRGETGELFF. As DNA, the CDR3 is TGTGCCAGCAGTGACAGAGGAGAAACCGGGGAGCTGTTTTTT.